The clone carrying this T cell receptor (beta chain) is medium-sized in the sample. Profiled with immunoSEQ multiplex PCR; TCRdb holds only in-frame clones, not every one. The sample shows 30,000 to 35,000 clones, around 82% of them seen only once. These data originate in a study of sequential checkpoint blockade in melanoma. Treatment: randomized to nivolumab then ipilimumab (arm A) or the reverse (arm B). Trimming shortened V by 3 bases and J by 4 bases, and 16 bases separated the two germline ends. The CDR3 has 16 amino acids. Germline V lookup: CDR1 ENHRY, CDR2 SYGVKD. This chain links TRBV10-3 with TRBJ2-4; D perhaps matches TRBD1 (5 bases). The sample here was CD8+ T cells sorted from blood (inferred from file names), taken from a patient given nivolumab and ipilimumab in sequence. This receptor was identified in a human donor with melanoma. The CDR3 sequence is CAISDTRVSAKNIQYF. CDR3 nucleotides: TGTGCCATCAGTGACACCAGGGTTTCTGCTAAAAACATTCAGTACTTC.